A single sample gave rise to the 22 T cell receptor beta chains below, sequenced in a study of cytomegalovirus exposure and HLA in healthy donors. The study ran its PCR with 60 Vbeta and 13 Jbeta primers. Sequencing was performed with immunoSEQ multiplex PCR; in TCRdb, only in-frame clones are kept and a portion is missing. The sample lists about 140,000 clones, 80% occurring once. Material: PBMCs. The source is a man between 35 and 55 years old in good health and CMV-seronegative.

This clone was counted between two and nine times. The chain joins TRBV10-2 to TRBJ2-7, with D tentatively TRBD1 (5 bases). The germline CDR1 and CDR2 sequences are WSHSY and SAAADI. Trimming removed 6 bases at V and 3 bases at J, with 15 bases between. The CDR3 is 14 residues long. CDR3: CASSMTAPLYEQYF. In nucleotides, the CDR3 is TGCGCCAGCAGCATGACAGCGCCCCTCTACGAGCAGTACTTC.

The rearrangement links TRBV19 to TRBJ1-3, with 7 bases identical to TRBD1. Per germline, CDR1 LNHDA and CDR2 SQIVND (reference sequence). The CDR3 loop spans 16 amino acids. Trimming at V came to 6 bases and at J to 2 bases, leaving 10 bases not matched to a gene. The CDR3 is CASRVPTGRTGNTIYF. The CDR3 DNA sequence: TGTGCCAGTAGAGTCCCGACAGGGCGAACTGGAAACACCATATATTTT.

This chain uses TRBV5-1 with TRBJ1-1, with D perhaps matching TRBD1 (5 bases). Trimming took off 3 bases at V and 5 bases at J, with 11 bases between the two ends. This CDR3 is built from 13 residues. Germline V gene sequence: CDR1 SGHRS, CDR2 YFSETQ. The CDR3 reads CASSSFSGTEAFF. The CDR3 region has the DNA TGCGCCAGCAGCTCGTTCTCAGGGACTGAAGCTTTCTTT.

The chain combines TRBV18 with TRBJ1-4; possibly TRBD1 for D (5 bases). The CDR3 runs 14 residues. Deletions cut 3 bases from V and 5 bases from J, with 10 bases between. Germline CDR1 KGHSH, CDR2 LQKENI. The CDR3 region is CASSPGQRNEKLFF. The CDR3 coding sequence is TGTGCCAGCTCACCGGGGCAGAGAAATGAAAAACTGTTTTTT. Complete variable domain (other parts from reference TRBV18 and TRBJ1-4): NAGVMQNPRHLVRRRGQEARLRCSPMKGHSHVYWYRQLPEEGLKFMVYLQKENIIDESGMPKERFSAEFPKEGPSILRIQQVVRGDSAAYFCASSPGQRNEKLFFGSGTQLSVL.

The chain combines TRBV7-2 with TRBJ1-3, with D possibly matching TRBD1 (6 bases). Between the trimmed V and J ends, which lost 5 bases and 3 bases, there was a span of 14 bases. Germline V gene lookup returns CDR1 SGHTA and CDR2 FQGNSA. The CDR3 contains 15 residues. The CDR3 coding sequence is TGTGCCAGCAGCGCCCGGGACACCTTTGGAAACACCATATATTTT. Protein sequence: CASSARDTFGNTIYF.

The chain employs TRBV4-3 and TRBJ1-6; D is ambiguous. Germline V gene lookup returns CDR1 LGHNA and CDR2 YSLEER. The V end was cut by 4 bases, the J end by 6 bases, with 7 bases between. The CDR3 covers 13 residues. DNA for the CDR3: TGCGCCAGCAGCCCCCAATCTAATTCACCCCTCCACTTT. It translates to CASSPQSNSPLHF.

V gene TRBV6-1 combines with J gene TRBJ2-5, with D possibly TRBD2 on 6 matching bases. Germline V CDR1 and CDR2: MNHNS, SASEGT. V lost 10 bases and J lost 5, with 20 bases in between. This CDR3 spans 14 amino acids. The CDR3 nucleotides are TGTGCCAACCGCCCGCCCGGGGGAGGTGAGACCCAGTACTTC. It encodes CANRPPGGGETQYF.

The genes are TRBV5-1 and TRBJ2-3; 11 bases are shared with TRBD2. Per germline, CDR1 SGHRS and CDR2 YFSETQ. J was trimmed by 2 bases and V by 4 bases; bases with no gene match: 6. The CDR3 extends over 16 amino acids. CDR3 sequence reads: CASSKLAGGSTDTQYF. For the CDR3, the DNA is TGCGCCAGCAGCAAGTTAGCGGGGGGGTCCACAGATACGCAGTATTTT.

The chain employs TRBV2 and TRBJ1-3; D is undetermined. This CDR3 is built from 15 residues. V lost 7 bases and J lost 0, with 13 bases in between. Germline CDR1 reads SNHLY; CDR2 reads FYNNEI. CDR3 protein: CASTVGGFSGNTIYF. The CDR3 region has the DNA TGTGCCAGCACAGTCGGCGGATTCTCTGGAAACACCATATATTTT.

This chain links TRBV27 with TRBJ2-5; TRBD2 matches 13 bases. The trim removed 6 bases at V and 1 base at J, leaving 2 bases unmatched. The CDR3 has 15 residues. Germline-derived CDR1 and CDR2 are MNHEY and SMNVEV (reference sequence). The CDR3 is CASRGLAGFQETQYF. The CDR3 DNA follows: TGTGCCAGCAGGGGACTAGCGGGGTTCCAAGAGACCCAGTACTTC.

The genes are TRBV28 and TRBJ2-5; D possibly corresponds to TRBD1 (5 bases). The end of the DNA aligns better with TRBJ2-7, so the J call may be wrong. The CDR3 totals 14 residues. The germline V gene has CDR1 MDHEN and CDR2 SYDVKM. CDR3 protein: CASSPRGAVYEQYF. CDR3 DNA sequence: TGTGCCAGCAGTCCACGTGGGGCCGTGTACGAGCAGTACTTC.

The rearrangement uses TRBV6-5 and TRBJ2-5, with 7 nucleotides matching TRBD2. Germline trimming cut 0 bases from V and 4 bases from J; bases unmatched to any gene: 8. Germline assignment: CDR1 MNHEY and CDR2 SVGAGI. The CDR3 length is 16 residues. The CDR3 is CASSYSFSGFIETQYF. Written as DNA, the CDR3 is TGTGCCAGCAGTTACTCGTTTAGCGGGTTTATAGAGACCCAGTACTTC.

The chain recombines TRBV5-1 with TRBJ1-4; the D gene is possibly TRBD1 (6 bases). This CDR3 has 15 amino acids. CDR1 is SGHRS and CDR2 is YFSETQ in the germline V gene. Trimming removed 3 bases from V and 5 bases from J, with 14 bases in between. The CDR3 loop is CASSSMTGQNEKLFF. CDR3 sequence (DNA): TGCGCCAGCAGCTCCATGACAGGCCAAAATGAAAAACTGTTTTTT.

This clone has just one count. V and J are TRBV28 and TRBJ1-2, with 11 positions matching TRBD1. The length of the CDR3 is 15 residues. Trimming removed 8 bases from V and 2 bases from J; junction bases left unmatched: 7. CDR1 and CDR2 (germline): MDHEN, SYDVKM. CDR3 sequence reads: CASDGQGAGNYGYTF. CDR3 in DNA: TGTGCCAGCGATGGACAGGGGGCAGGAAACTATGGCTACACCTTC.

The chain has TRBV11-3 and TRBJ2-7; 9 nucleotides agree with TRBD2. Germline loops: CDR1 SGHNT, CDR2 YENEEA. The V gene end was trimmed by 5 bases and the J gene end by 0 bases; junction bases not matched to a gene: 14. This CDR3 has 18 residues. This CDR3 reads CASSPGPQRGVVSYEQYF. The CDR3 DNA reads TGTGCCAGCAGCCCGGGCCCCCAGCGGGGGGTCGTCTCCTACGAGCAGTACTTC.

CDR3 protein: CASSLSGGRTNEQFF. In nucleotides, the CDR3 is TGTGCCAGCAGCTTAAGCGGGGGGCGTACCAATGAGCAGTTCTTC. The chain employs TRBV7-2 and TRBJ2-1; 9 bases match TRBD2. The CDR3 spans 15 residues. The J segment lost 6 bases and the V segment lost 2 bases, leaving 5 bases of the junction unmatched. CDR1 is SGHTA and CDR2 is FQGNSA in the germline V gene.

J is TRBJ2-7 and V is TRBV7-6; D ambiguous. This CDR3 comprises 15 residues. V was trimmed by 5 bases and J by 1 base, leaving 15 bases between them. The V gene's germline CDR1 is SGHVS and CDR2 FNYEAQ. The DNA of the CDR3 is TGTGCCAGCAGCGCCATGGCCGGGTTGTCCTACGAGCAGTACTTC. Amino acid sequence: CASSAMAGLSYEQYF.

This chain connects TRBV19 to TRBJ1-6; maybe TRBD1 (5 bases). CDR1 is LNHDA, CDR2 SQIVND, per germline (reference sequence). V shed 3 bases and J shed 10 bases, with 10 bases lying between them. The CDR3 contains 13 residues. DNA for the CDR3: TGTGCCAGTAGTATCAGGGAGGGGTCACCCCTCCACTTT. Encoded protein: CASSIREGSPLHF. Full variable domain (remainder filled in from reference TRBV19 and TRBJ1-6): DGGITQSPKYLFRKEGQNVTLSCEQNLNHDAMYWYRQDPGQGLRLIYYSQIVNDFQKGDIAEGYSVSREKKESFPLTVTSAQKNPTAFYLCASSIREGSPLHFGNGTRLTVT.

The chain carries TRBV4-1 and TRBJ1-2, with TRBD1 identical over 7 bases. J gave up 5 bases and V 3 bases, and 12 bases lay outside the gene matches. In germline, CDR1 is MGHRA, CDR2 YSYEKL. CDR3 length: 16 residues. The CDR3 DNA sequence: TGCGCCAGCAGCCACGTAAAAGACAGGGTGTCGTATGGCTACACCTTC. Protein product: CASSHVKDRVSYGYTF.

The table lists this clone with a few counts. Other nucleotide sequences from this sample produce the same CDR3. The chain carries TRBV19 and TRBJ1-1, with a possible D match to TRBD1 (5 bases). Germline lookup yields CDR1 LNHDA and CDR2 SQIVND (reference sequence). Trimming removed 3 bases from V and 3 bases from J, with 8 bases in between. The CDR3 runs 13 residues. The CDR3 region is CASSIKGDTEAFF. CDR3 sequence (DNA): TGTGCCAGTAGTATCAAAGGGGACACTGAAGCTTTCTTT.

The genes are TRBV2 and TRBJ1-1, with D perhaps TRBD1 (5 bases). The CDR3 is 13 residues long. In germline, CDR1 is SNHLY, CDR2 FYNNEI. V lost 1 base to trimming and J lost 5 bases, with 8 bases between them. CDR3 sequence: CASSEGEGTEAFF. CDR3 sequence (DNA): TGTGCCAGCAGTGAAGGGGAGGGGACTGAAGCTTTCTTT.

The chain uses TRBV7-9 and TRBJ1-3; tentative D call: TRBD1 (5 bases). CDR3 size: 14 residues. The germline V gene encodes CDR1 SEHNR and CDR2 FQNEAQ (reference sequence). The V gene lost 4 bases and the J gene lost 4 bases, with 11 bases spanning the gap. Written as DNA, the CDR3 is TGTGCCAGCAGCTCCCTTGACAGCGGAAACACCATATATTTT. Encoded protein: CASSSLDSGNTIYF.